Below are 4 T cell receptor beta chains sequenced from a single sample in a study of cytomegalovirus exposure and HLA in healthy donors (dated by TCRdb to about 2017). Libraries were prepared through the immunoSEQ multiplex PCR assay. For the multiplex PCR, a mixture combining 60 forward primers for TCR Vbeta segments and 13 reverse primers for TCR Jbeta segments was used. TCRdb retrieved this table from immuneACCESS and kept in-frame rearrangements only. Not all clones are present; in checked studies, unresolved V genes account for under half, and no reason is known for the remainder. A total of over 150,000 clones appear in this sample, roughly 85% of them only once. Approximately 0.85% of the sample goes to the ten largest clones. Sequenced sample: PBMCs. These receptors came from a woman under 40 in good health and CMV-seronegative.

The gene calls are TRBV7-3 and TRBJ1-1; TRBD1 agrees at 8 bases. The CDR3 loop spans 14 amino acids. Trimming cost V 5 bases and J 6 bases; bases outside gene matches: 8. CDR1 and CDR2 (germline): SGHTA, FQGTGA. In nucleotides, the CDR3 is TGTGCCAGCAGCCCGGCCCCAGGGGGCCCTGAAGCTTTCTTT. This gives the protein CASSPAPGGPEAFF. The full variable domain, in which reference TRBV7-3 and TRBJ1-1 provide the parts outside the CDR3, is GAGVSQTPSNKVTEKGKYVELRCDPISGHTALYWYRQSLGQGPEFLIYFQGTGAADDSGLPNDRFFAVRPEGSVSTLKIQRTERGDSAVYLCASSPAPGGPEAFFGQGTRLTVV.

The J gene is TRBJ2-7, the V gene TRBV27, with 8 nucleotides matching TRBD1. Germline-derived CDR1 and CDR2 are MNHEY and SMNVEV (reference sequence). Unmatched junction bases numbered 8, after V lost 3 bases and J lost 4 bases. The CDR3 loop spans 15 amino acids. The CDR3 DNA reads TGTGCCAGCAGTTTCGGGACAGGCCTTTTTTACGAGCAGTACTTC. It is translated as CASSFGTGLFYEQYF.

The V call is TRBV18, the J call TRBJ2-2; 10 nucleotides agree with TRBD2. Trimming took 6 bases from V and 2 from J; bases not matched to a gene: 9. The germline gives CDR1 KGHSH, CDR2 LQKENI. The CDR3 contains 17 residues. The CDR3 region has the DNA TGTGCCAGCTCCCTGGCTAGCGGGGGATCAAACACCGGGGAGCTGTTTTTT. Its protein product is CASSLASGGSNTGELFF.

The chain combines TRBV18 with TRBJ2-7, with TRBD2 identical over 8 bases. CDR1 is KGHSH and CDR2 is LQKENI in the germline V gene. The CDR3 is made up of 14 amino acids. J lost 4 bases, V lost 6 bases, and 8 bases had no gene match. CDR3 in DNA: TGTGCCAGCTCCCCTCCAGCGGGGGTTTACGAGCAGTACTTC. Encoded protein: CASSPPAGVYEQYF.